This T cell receptor (beta chain) derives from a study of OX40 agonist ivuxolimab in advanced cancers. At the level of the whole study: Ivuxolimab was a fully human IgG2 agonistic monoclonal antibody targeting the costimulatory receptor OX40 (CD134). In the dose-escalation cohort, 75% to 85% of patients were male, and the mean age was around 65 years with a range of about 20 to 90. Prior anti-PD-1, anti-PD-L1 or anti-CTLA-4 therapy was permitted, and approximately 42% of dose-escalation patients had received checkpoint inhibitors. Partial responses occurred in three dose-escalation patients: two with cutaneous melanoma and one with hepatocellular carcinoma. The paper reports the monotherapy dose-escalation portion (N of about 51 patients) of the phase I ivuxolimab trial. Of the approximately 50 dose-escalation patients, hepatocellular carcinoma was present in approximately 20, melanoma in some 15, renal cell carcinoma in 9 and head and neck cancer in 9. Peripheral TCRbeta sequencing aimed to test whether ivuxolimab altered TCR sequence diversity and caused clonal T-cell expansion. Intravenous ivuxolimab was administered to patients every 2 weeks at six dose levels: 0.01, 0.1, 0.3, 1.5, 3 and 10 mg/kg.

Patients with autoimmune disease history or receiving systemic immunosuppression were excluded from the trial. In every dose cohort, peripheral blood was drawn for TCR sequencing at baseline, cycle 4 day 1, and cycle 7 day 1. Samples were obtained from an open-label, multicenter, first-in-human phase I dose-escalation trial of ivuxolimab. The trial enrolled adults with locally advanced or metastatic head and neck squamous cell, hepatocellular, melanoma or renal cell carcinoma. Before TCR sequencing, CD4+ and CD8+ T cells were separately sorted from peripheral blood. Paper-wide results and their limitations: Which antigens the clonally expanded peripheral T cells were specific for was not determined. Low levels of normalized T-cell clonal expansion were also seen in some nonresponding patients. In partial responders in the 0.1-3.0 mg/kg groups, normalized peripheral clonal expansion was found to be among the lowest, especially among CD8+ T cells. After ivuxolimab, expanded clones were on average more numerous among CD8+ T cells than among CD4+ T cells. At doses of 0.1 to 3.0 mg/kg, clonal expansion of both CD4+ and CD8+ blood T cells was observed from baseline to week 6.

On this clone: Its antigen is still unknown. Base qualities are missing; no much larger clone stands one base away.

Genomic DNA was isolated from the sorted cells so that the TCRbeta CDR3 region could be sequenced. TCRbeta CDR3 regions were sequenced using the immunoSEQ Assay. TCRdb's version of the immuneACCESS table is confined to in-frame rearrangements and falls short of the full clone set. An unresolved V gene accounts for under half of the shortfall where checked; the remainder is of unknown origin. Present in this sample are fewer than 85,000 clones, over 80% of which were seen just once. Approximately 0.79% of the sample is taken by the ten largest. From the cysteine through the phenylalanine, the CDR3 covers 15 amino acids. CDR3 DNA only is kept here, 45 bases in frame from base 1. V loses 6 bases at its end and J loses 4 bases; junction bases beyond the gene matches: 10. The germline V gene yields SGHAT for CDR1 and FQNNGV for CDR2.

The origin of this receptor is an adult with an advanced solid tumor such as melanoma, head and neck, liver or kidney cancer. Specimen: CD4+ or CD8+ T cells sorted from blood, collected in a trial of the OX40 agonist ivuxolimab. The chain joins TRBV11-2 to TRBJ2-3; 7 bases in between match TRBD1. The DNA is as follows: TGTGCCAGCAGTTCCTACAGGGGCCCCGCAGATACGCAGTATTTT. The translation is CASSSYRGPADTQYF.